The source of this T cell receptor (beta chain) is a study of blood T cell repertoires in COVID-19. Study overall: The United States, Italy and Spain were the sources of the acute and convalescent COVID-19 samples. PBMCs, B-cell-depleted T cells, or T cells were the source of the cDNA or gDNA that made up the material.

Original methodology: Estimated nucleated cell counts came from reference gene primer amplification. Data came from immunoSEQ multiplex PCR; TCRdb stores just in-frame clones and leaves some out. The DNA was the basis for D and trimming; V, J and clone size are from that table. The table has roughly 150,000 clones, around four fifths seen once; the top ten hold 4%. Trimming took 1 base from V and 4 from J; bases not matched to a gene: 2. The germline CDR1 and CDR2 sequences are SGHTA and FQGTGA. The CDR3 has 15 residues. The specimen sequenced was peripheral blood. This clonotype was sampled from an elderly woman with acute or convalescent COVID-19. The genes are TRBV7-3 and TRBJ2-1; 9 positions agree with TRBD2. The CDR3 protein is CASSLRLAGYNEQFF. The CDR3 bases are TGTGCCAGCAGCTTAAGGCTAGCGGGGTACAATGAGCAGTTCTTC.